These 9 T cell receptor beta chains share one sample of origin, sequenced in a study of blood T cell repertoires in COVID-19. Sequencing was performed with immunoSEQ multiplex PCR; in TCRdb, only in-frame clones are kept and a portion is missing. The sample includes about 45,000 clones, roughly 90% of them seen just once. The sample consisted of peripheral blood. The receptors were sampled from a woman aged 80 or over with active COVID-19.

CDR3 coding DNA: TGTGCCTGGAGTGTGGGACTGAACACCGGGGAGCTGTTTTTT. Protein product: CAWSVGLNTGELFF. The chain recombines TRBV30 with TRBJ2-2, with a possible D match to TRBD2 (6 bases). The CDR3 covers 14 residues. CDR1 GTSNPN and CDR2 SVGIG come from the germline V gene (reference sequence). V was shortened by 0 bases and J by 1 base, with 6 bases between the two germline ends.

CDR3 protein: CASSLDSGNTEAFF. DNA for the CDR3: TGTGCCAGCAGCTTGGATTCGGGGAACACTGAAGCTTTCTTT. The V gene is TRBV5-4, the J gene TRBJ1-1; D not resolved. Per the germline V gene, CDR1 is SGHNT and CDR2 is YYREEE (reference sequence). The CDR3 spans 14 residues. V lost 0 bases, J lost 1 base, and 7 bases lay in between.

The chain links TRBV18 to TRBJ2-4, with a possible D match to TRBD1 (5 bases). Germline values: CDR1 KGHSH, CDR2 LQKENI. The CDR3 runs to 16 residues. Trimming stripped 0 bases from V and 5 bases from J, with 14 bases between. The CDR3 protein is CASSPPFRANQNIQYF. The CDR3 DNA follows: TGTGCCAGCTCACCACCGTTCAGGGCTAATCAAAACATTCAGTACTTC.

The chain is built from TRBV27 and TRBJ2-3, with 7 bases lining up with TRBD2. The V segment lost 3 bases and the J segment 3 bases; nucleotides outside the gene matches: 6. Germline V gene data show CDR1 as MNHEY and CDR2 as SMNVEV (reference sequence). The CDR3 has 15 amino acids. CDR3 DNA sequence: TGTGCCAGCAGTTTTATCCTAGCGGCTACAGATACGCAGTATTTT. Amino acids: CASSFILAATDTQYF.

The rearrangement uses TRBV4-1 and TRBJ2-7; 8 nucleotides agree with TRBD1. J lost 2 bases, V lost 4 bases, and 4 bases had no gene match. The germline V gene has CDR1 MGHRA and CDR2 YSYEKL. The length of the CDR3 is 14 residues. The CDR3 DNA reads TGCGCCAGCAGCCGTTCGGGACAGGCCTACGAGCAGTACTTC. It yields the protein CASSRSGQAYEQYF.

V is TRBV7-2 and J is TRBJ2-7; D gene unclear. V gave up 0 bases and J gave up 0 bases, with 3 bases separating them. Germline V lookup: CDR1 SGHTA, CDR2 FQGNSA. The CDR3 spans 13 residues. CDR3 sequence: CASSLAASYEQYF. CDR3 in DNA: TGTGCCAGCAGCTTAGCGGCCTCCTACGAGCAGTACTTC.

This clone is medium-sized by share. CDR3 sequence (DNA): TGCGCCAGCAGTGAAGCCGGGGATGTTCAGCCCCAGCATTTT. Its protein product is CASSEAGDVQPQHF. The V gene is TRBV10-1, the J gene TRBJ1-5; D gene ambiguous. The CDR3 sequence is 14 residues long. CDR1 and CDR2 (germline): WNHNN, SYGVQD (reference sequence). Between the trimmed V and J ends, which lost 3 bases and 6 bases, there was a span of 12 bases.

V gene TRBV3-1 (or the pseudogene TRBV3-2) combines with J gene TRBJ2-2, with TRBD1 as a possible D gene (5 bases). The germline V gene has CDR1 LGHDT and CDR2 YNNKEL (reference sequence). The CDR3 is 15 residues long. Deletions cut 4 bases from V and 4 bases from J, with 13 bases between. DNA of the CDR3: TGTGCCAGCAGCCGGCTGGGGCAGGCCACCGGGGAGCTGTTTTTT. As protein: CASSRLGQATGELFF.

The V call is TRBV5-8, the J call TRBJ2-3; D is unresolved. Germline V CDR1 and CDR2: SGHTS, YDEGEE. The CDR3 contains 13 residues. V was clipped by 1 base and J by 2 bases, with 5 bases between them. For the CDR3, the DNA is TGTGCCAGCAGCTTGTATCCCACAGATACGCAGTATTTT. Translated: CASSLYPTDTQYF. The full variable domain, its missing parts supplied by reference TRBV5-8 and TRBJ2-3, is EAGVTQSPTHLIKTRGQQATLRCSPISGHTSVYWYQQALGLGLQFLLWYDEGEERNRGNFPPRFSGRQFPNYSSELNVNALELEDSALYLCASSLYPTDTQYFGPGTRLTVL.